This T cell receptor (beta chain) was identified in a study of cytomegalovirus exposure and HLA in healthy donors. Study-wide results and caveats: 87-base-pair reads could not separate some V segments, including TRBV6-2 and TRBV6-3. An analysis was carried out later, and it reportedly showed fewer N-insertions in an Asian-associated ancestry cluster than the roughly 670-donor mean.

A note on this clone: Its antigen remains unidentified.

The germline V gene has CDR1 MNHEY and CDR2 SVGAGI. The length of the CDR3 is 13 residues. V lost 6 bases and J lost 4; bases outside the gene matches: 5. Primers for the PCR totalled 60 Vbeta and 13 Jbeta. Profiled with immunoSEQ multiplex PCR; TCRdb holds only in-frame clones, not every one. The table includes a few hundred thousand clones, under 80% detected once. This TCR was sampled from a female donor in good health and CMV-seronegative. The chain links TRBV6-5 to TRBJ2-5, with TRBD2 matching 7 bases. Sequenced: PBMCs. CDR3 sequence (DNA): TGTGCCAGCAGCGGACTAGTGAGAGAGACCCAGTACTTC. Residues: CASSGLVRETQYF.